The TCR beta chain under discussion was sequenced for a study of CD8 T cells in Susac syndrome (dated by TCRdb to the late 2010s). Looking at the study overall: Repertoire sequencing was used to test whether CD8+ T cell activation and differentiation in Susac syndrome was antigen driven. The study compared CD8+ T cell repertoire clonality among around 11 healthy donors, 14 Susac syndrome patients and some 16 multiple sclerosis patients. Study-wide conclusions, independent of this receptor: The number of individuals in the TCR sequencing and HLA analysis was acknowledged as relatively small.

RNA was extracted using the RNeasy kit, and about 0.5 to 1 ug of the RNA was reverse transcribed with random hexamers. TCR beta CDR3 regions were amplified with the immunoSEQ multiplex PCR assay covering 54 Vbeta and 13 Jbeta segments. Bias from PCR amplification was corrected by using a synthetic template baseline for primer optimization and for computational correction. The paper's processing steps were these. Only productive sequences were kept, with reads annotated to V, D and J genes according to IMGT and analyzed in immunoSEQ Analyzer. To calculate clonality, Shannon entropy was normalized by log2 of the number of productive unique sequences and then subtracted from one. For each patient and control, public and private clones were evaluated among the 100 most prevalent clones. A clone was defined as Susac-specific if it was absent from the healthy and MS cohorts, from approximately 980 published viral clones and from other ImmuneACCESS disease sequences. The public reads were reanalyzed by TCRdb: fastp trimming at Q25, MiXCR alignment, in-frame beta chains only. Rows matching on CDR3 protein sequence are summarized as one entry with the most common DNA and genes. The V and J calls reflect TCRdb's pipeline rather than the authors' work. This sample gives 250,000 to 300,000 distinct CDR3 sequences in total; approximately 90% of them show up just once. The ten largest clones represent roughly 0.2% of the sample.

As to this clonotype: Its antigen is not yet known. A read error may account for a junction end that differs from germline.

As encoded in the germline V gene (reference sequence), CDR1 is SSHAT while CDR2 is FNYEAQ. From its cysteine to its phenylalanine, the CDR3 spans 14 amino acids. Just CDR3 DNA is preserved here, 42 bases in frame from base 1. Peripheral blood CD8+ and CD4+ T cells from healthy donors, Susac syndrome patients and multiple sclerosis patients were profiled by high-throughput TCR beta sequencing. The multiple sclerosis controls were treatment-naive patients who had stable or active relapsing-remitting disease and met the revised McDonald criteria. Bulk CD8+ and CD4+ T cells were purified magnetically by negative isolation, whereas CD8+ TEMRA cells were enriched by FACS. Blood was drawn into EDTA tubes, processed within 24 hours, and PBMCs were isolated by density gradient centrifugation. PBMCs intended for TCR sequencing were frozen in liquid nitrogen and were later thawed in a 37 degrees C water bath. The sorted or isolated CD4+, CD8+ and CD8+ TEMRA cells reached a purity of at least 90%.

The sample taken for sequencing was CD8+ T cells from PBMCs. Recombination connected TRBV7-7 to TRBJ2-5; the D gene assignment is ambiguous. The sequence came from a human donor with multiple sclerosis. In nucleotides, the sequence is TGTGCTAGCAGCCCCCTCATTTACCAAGAGACCCAGTACTTC. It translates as CASSPLIYQETQYF.